This TCR beta chain was documented in a study of spatial heterogeneity in lung cancer (dated by TCRdb to between 2019 and 2020). In terms of the full investigation: Donors were 72 patients with early-stage, untreated non-small cell lung cancer from the lung TRACERx cohort. Follow-up PBMC samples were sequenced whenever available, and the median time to follow-up was two to three years after resection. Beta-chain transcripts were consistently detected in greater numbers than alpha-chain transcripts, which likely reflected higher beta-chain transcript abundance. In the raw uncorrected reads, each unique combination of TCR and UMI appeared more than ten times on average. TCR alpha and beta repertoires were quantitatively compared across multiple tumor regions, matched nontumor lung and blood in non-small cell lung cancer. TCR repertoire features were related to nonsynonymous mutation counts determined by whole-exome sequencing of tumor tissue. Both alpha and beta chains were TCR-sequenced in a few hundred tumor regions, under 70 matched nontumor lung samples and around 54 PBMC samples obtained at surgery.

Ends trimmed: V by 3 bases, J by 6 bases; bases unmatched to a gene: 4. CDR1 and CDR2 are drawn from the germline V gene (reference sequence): LNHDA, SQIVND. The CDR3 starts with the cysteine, ends with the phenylalanine, and has 14 residues. The DNA shown is the 42-base CDR3, in frame from base 1. What the authors observed across the whole study: Ubiquitous expanded tumor TCRs showed up in blood more often at tumor resection than at routine follow-up. Additional single-cell paired TCR alpha and beta sequencing was considered necessary to confirm, at a functional level, the hypothesis that regional TCRs recognize regional mutations. Comparisons of baseline and follow-up blood repertoires included only 11 to 15 patients.

Library generation was performed with 5' RACE. Sequencing used a NextSeq 500. To allow correction of PCR and sequencing errors, the TCR library protocol tagged every TCR cDNA molecule with a unique molecular identifier. Per the original workflow: Decombinator tools were used for TCR identification, UMI-based error correction and CDR3 extraction. Expanded TCRs were defined as those above a frequency of 2 per 1,000, corresponding to the top 1% of the tumor frequency distribution. Renyi diversity was computed with the R vegan package after each repertoire had been subsampled 100 times to 5,000 TCRs. CDR3 similarity networks were built from amino acid triplet string-kernel similarity, connecting CDR3s with pairwise similarity above 0.82. The public reads were reprocessed in TCRdb via fastp at Q25 and MiXCR, keeping in-frame beta chains. A single entry per CDR3 protein holds the most common genes and DNA from its merged rows. The V and J calls and clone size come from TCRdb's table, not from the authors' own analysis. The table for this sample lists about 120,000 distinct CDR3 sequences; about 12% of them were counted only once. Approximately 16% of the sample goes to the ten largest clones.

Of note for this clonotype: The antigen it binds to is not known. No base-level quality is on record; no much larger clone is a single base apart.

The time point tag for this specimen amounts to: blood at routine non-recurrence follow-up after resection. Without any cell sorting, TCR sequencing was performed on whole RNA extracted either from tumor and nontumor lung tissue or from cryopreserved PBMC samples. Patients were selected for TCR sequencing only if sufficient RNA was available from at least two tumor regions. The specimen comprised PBMCs, sampled at follow-up. This receptor chain uses TRBV19 and TRBJ2-1; 8 of the junction bases match TRBD2. This clonotype was sampled from a male donor with early-stage non-small cell lung cancer. The nucleotide sequence reads as follows: TGTGCCAGTAGTATGGGGACTAGTTCCAATGAGCAGTTCTTC. Protein translation: CASSMGTSSNEQFF.